This T cell receptor beta chain was sequenced in a study of neurological immune-mediated disorders. From germline, CDR1 is SGHDT and CDR2 YYEEEE. The V end lost 5 bases, the J end lost 8 bases, and 8 bases lay between the germline ends. This CDR3 has 11 residues. The unsorted libraries had their origin in 2 million PBMCs stored at -80 C. A 10-nucleotide random UMI tagged transcripts in template-switch 5'RACE cDNA synthesis. The output of every sequencing run, over 170 million TCR-beta sequences, came from 15-18 subjects. Via MiXCR, TCRdb re-called the 5' RACE reads, giving one row per CDR3 protein. Of some 78,000 distinct CDR3 sequences in the sample, around 4.6% were seen once. The table lists this clonotype with a few counts.

This TCR was sampled from a woman in her 30s with multiple sclerosis. Sequenced: PBMCs. The chain couples TRBV5-6 to TRBJ2-1; D ambiguous. CDR3 in amino acids: CASSLNYEQFF. The CDR3 DNA follows: TGTGCCAGCAGTTTGAATTATGAGCAGTTCTTC.